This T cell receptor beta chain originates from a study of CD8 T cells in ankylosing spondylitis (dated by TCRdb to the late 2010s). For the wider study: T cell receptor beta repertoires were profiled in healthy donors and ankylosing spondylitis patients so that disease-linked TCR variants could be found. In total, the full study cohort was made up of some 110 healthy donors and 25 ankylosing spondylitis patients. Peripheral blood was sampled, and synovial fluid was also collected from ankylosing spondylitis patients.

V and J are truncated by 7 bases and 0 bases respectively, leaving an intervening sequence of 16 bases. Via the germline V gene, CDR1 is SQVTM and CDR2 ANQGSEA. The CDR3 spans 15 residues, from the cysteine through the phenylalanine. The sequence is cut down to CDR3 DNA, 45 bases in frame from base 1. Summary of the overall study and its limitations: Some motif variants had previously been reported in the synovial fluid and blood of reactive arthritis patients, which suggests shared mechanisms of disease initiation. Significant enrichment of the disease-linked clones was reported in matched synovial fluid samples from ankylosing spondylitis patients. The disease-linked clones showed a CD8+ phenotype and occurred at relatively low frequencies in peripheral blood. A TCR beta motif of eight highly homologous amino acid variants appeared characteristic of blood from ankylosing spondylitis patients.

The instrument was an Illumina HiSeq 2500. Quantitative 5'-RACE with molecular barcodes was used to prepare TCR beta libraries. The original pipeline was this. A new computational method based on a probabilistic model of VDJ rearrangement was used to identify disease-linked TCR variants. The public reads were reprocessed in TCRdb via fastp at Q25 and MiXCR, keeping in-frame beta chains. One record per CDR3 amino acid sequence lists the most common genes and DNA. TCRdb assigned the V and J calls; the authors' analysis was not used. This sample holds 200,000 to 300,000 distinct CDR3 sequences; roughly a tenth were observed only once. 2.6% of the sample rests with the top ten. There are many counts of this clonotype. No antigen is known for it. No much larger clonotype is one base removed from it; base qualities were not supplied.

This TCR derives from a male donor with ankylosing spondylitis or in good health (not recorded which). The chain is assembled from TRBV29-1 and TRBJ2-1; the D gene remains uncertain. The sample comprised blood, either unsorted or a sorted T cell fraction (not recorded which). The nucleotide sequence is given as TGCAGCGCCTGTGCCGGCTATAGCTCCTACAATGAGCAGTTCTTC. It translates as CSACAGYSSYNEQFF.